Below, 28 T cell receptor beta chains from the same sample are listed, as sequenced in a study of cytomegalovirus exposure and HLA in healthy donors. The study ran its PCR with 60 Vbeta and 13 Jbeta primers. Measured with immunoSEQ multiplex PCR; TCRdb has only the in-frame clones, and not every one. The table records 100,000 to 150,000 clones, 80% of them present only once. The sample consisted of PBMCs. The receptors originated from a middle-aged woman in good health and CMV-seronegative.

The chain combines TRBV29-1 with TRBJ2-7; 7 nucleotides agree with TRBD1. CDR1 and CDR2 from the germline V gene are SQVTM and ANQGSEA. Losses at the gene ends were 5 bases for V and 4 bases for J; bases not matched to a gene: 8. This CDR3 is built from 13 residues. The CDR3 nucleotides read TGCAGCGTTCCAGGGACAGCTCATTACGAGCAGTACTTC. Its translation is CSVPGTAHYEQYF.

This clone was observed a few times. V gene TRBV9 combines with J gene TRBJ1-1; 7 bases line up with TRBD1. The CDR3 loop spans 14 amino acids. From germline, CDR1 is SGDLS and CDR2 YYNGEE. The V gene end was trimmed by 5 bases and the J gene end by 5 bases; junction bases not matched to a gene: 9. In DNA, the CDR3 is TGTGCCAGCAGTGCAACACAGGGGAAGACTGAAGCTTTCTTT. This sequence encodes CASSATQGKTEAFF.

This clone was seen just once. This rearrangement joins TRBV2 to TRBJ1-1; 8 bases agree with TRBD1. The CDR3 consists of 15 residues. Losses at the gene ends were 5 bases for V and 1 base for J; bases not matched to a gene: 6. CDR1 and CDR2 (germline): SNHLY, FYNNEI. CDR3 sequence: CASSPTGTGNTEAFF. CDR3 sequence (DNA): TGTGCCAGCAGTCCTACGGGGACAGGGAACACTGAAGCTTTCTTT. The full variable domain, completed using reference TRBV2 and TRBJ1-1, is EPEVTQTPSHQVTQMGQEVILRCVPISNHLYFYWYRQILGQKVEFLVSFYNNEISEKSEIFDDQFSVERPDGSNFTLKIRSTKLEDSAMYFCASSPTGTGNTEAFFGQGTRLTVV.

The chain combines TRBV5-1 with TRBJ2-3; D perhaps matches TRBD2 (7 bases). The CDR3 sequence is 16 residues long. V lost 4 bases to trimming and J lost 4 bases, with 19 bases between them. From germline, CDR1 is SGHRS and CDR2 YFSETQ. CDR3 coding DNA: TGCGCCAGCAGCCCTAGGGGGGGGCGAGGGGCAGATACGCAGTATTTT. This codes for CASSPRGGRGADTQYF. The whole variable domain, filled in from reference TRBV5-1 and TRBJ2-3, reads KAGVTQTPRYLIKTRGQQVTLSCSPISGHRSVSWYQQTPGQGLQFLFEYFSETQRNKGNFPGRFSGRQFSNSRSEMNVSTLELGDSALYLCASSPRGGRGADTQYFGPGTRLTVL.

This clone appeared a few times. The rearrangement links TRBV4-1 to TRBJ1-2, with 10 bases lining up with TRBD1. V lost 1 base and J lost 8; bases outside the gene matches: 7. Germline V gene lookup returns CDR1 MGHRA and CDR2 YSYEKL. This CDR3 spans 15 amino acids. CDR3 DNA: TGCGCCAGCAGCCAAGCGGGACAGGGGACGGGAGGCTACACCTTC. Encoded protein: CASSQAGQGTGGYTF.

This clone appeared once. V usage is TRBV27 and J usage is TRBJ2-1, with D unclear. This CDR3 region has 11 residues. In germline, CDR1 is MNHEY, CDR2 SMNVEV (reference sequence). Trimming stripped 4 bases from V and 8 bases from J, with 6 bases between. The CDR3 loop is CASSYSDEQFF. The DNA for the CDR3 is TGTGCCAGCAGTTACAGTGATGAGCAGTTCTTC.

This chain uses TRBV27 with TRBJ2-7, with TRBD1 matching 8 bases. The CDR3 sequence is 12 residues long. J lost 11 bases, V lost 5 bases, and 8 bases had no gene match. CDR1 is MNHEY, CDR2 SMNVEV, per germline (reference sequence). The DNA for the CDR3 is TGTGCCAGCAGTAGAGGACAGGGCGAAGAGTACTTC. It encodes CASSRGQGEEYF.

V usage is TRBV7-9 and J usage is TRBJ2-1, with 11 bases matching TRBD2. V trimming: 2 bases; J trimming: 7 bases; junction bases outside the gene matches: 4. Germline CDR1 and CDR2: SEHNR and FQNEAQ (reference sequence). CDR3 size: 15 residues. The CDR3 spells CASSLTSGSLNEQFF. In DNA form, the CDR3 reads TGTGCCAGCAGCTTAACTAGCGGGAGTCTTAATGAGCAGTTCTTC.

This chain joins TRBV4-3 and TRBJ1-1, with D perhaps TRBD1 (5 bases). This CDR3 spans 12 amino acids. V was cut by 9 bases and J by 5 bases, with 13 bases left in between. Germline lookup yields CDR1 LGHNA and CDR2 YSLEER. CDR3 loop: CASRGFWTEAFF. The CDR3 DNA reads TGCGCCAGTAGGGGTTTTTGGACTGAAGCTTTCTTT.

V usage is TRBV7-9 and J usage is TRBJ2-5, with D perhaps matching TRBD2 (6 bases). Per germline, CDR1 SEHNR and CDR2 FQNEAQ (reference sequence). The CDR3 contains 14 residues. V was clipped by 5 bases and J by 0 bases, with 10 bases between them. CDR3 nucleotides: TGTGCCAGCAGCGTCGCGGGACACCAAGAGACCCAGTACTTC. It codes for CASSVAGHQETQYF. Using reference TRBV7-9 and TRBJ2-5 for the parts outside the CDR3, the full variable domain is DTGVSQNPRHKITKRGQNVTFRCDPISEHNRLYWYRQTLGQGPEFLTYFQNEAQLEKSRLLSDRFSAERPKGSFSTLEIQRTEQGDSAMYLCASSVAGHQETQYFGPGTRLLVL.

CDR3 coding DNA: TGTGCCACCAGCAAGGGGGTTTACTATGGCTACACCTTC. The encoded protein is CATSKGVYYGYTF. The V and J genes are TRBV15 and TRBJ1-2; the D gene is possibly TRBD1 (6 bases). The CDR3 sequence is 13 residues long. V lost 4 bases to trimming and J lost 3 bases, with 9 bases between them. CDR1 LNHNV and CDR2 YYDKDF come from the germline V gene (reference sequence).

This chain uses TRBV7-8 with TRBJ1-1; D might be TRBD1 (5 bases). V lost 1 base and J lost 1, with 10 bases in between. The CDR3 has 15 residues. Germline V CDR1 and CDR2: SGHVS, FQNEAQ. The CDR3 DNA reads TGTGCCAGCAGCTTAGTCCCAGGGCCGAACACTGAAGCTTTCTTT. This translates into CASSLVPGPNTEAFF.

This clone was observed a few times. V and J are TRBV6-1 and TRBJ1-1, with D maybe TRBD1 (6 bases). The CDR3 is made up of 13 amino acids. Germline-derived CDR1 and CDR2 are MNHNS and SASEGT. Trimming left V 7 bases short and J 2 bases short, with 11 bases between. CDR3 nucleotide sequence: TGTGCCAGCAAATTACAGGGTAACACTGAAGCTTTCTTT. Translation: CASKLQGNTEAFF.

CDR3 coding DNA: TGTGCCAGCAGCTTAGGGCCTTCGAACACTGAAGCTTTCTTT. Its translation is CASSLGPSNTEAFF. V and J are TRBV7-9 and TRBJ1-1, with D uncertain. The V end was cut by 1 base, the J end by 1 base, with 7 bases between. This CDR3 comprises 14 residues. Per germline, CDR1 SEHNR and CDR2 FQNEAQ (reference sequence). Variable domain in full (rest from reference TRBV7-9 and TRBJ1-1): DTGVSQNPRHKITKRGQNVTFRCDPISEHNRLYWYRQTLGQGPEFLTYFQNEAQLEKSRLLSDRFSAERPKGSFSTLEIQRTEQGDSAMYLCASSLGPSNTEAFFGQGTRLTVV.

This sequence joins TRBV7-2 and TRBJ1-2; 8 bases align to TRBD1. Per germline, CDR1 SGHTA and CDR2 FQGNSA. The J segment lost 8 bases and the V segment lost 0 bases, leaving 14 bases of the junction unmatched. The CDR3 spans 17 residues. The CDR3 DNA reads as TGTGCCAGCAGCTTAGCGCGGGCAGGGGGCCAGAGGGGAGGCTACACCTTC. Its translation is CASSLARAGGQRGGYTF.

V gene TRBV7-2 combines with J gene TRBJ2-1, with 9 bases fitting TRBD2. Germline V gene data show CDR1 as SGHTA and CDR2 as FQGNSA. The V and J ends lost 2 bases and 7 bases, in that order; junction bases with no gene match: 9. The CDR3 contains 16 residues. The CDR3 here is CASSLSGGGAGNEQFF. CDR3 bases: TGTGCCAGCAGCTTATCCGGCGGGGGGGCCGGTAATGAGCAGTTCTTC. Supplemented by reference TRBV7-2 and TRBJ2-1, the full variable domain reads GAGVSQSPSNKVTEKGKDVELRCDPISGHTALYWYRQSLGQGLEFLIYFQGNSAPDKSGLPSDRFSAERTGGSVSTLTIQRTQQEDSAVYLCASSLSGGGAGNEQFFGPGTRLTVL.

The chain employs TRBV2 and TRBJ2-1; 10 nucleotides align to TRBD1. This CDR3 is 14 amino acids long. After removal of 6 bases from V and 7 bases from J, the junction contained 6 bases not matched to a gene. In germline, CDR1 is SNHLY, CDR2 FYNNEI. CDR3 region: CASRWTGGGNEQFF. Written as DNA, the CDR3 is TGTGCCAGCAGATGGACAGGGGGGGGTAATGAGCAGTTCTTC.

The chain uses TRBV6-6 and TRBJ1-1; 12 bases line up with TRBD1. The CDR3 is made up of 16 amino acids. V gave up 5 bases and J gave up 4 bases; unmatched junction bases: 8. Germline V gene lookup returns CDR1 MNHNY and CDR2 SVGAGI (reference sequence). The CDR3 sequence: CASSTGTGGVGTEAFF. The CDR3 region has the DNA TGTGCCAGCAGTACTGGGACAGGGGGCGTAGGCACTGAAGCTTTCTTT.

CDR3 loop: CASSLREPRGINTGELFF. CDR3 bases: TGCGCCAGCAGCCTCCGGGAGCCCCGCGGGATAAACACCGGGGAGCTGTTTTTT. The chain carries TRBV4-1 and TRBJ2-2; possible D gene TRBD2, 6 bases. Between the trimmed V and J ends, which lost 4 bases and 2 bases, there was a span of 20 bases. CDR3 size: 18 residues. Per germline, CDR1 MGHRA and CDR2 YSYEKL.

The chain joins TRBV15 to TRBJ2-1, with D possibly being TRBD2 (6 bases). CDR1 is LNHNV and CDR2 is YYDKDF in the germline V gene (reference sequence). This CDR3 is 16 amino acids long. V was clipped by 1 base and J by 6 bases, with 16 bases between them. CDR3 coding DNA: TGTGCCACCAGCAGAGTCGAGGGAGGACCTCGCAATGAGCAGTTCTTC. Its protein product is CATSRVEGGPRNEQFF.

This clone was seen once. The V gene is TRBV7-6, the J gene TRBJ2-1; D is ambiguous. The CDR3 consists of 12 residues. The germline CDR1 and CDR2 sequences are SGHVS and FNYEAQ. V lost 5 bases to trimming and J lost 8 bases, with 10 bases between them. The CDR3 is CASSRIGDEQFF. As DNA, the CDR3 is TGTGCCAGCAGCCGAATAGGAGATGAGCAGTTCTTC. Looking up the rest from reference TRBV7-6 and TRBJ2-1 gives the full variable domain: GAGVSQSPRYKVTKRGQDVALRCDPISGHVSLYWYRQALGQGPEFLTYFNYEAQQDKSGLPNDRFSAERPEGSISTLTIQRTEQRDSAMYRCASSRIGDEQFFGPGTRLTVL.

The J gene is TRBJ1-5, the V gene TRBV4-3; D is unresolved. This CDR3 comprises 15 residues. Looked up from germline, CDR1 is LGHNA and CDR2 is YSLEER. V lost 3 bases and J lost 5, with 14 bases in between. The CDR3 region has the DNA TGCGCCAGCAGCCAGGAGATTTTAGGCTATCAGCCCCAGCATTTT. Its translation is CASSQEILGYQPQHF.

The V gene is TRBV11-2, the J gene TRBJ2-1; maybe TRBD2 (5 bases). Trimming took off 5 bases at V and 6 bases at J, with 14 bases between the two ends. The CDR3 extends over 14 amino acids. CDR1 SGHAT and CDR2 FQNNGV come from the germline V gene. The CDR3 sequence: CASSALLGGNEQFF. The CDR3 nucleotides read TGTGCCAGCAGCGCCCTTCTCGGAGGCAATGAGCAGTTCTTC.

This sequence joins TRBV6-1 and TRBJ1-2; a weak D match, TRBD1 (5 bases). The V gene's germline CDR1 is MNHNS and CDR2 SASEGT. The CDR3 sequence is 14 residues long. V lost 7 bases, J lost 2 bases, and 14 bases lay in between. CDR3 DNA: TGTGCCAGCACTACGGACACGCCGAACTATGGCTACACCTTC. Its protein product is CASTTDTPNYGYTF.

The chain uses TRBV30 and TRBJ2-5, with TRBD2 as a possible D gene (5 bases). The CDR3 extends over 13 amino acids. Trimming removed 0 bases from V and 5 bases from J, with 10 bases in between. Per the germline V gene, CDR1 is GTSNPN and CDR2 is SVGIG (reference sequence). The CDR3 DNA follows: TGTGCCTGGAGTGTTCCAGAGCGGGAGACCCAGTACTTC. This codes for CAWSVPERETQYF.

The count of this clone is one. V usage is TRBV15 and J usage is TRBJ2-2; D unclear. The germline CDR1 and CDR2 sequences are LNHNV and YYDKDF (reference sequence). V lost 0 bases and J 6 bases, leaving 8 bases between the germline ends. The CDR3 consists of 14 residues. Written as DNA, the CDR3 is TGTGCCACCAGCAGAGATCAGGCAGCCGGGGAGCTGTTTTTT. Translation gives CATSRDQAAGELFF. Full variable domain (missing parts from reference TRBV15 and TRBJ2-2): DAMVIQNPRYQVTQFGKPVTLSCSQTLNHNVMYWYQQKSSQAPKLLFHYYDKDFNNEADTPDNFQSRRPNTSFCFLDIRSPGLGDTAMYLCATSRDQAAGELFFGEGSRLTVL.

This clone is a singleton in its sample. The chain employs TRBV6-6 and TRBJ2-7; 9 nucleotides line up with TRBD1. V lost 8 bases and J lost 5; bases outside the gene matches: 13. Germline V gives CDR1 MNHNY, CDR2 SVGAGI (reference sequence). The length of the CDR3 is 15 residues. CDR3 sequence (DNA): TGTGCCAGCGGTTCCTTCATACAGGGGGCAGACGAGCAGTACTTC. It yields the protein CASGSFIQGADEQYF.

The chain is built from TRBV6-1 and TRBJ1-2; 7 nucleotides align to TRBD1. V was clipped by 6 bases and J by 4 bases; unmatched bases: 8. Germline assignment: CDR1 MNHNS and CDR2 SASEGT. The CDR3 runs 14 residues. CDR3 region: CASSYEQGPYGYTF. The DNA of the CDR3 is TGTGCCAGCAGCTATGAACAGGGGCCCTATGGCTACACCTTC.